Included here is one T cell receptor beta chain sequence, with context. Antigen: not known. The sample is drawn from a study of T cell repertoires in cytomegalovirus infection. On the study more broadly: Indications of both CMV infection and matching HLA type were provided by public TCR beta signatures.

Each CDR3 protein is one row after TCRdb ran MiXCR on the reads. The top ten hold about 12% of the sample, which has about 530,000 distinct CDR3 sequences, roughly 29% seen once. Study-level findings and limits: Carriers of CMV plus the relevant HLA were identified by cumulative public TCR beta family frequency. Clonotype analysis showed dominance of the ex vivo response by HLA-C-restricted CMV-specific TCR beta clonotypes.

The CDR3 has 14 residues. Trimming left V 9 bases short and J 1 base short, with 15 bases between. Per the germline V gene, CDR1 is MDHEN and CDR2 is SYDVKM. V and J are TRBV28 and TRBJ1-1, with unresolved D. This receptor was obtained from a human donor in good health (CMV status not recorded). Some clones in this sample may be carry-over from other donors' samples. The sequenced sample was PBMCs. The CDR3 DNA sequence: TGTGCCAGTAATACCGGGCCAGGGAACACTGAAGCTTTCTTT. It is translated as CASNTGPGNTEAFF.